The present T cell receptor (beta chain) was sequenced within a study of blood T cell repertoires in COVID-19. Study background: COVID-19 samples, acute and convalescent, were from the United States, Italy and Spain. PBMCs, B-cell-depleted T cells, or T cells were the source of the cDNA or gDNA that made up the material.

From germline, CDR1 is SGHNT and CDR2 YYREEE (reference sequence). Trimming took off 3 bases at V and 2 bases at J, with 8 bases between the two ends. CDR3 length equals 13 residues. Under the authors' procedure: Reference gene primers were amplified, and this amplification served to estimate nucleated cell counts. Sequenced by immunoSEQ multiplex PCR; TCRdb stores in-frame clones only, minus some. Clonal size and the V and J genes are those of that table, whereas D and trimming came from the DNA. This table has 93,000 or so clones, over 75% appearing once. Sequenced input: peripheral blood. The chain recombines TRBV5-4 with TRBJ2-5; the D gene is possibly TRBD1 (6 bases). The sequence derives from a human donor in a cohort sampled during active or convalescent COVID-19. CDR3 bases: TGTGCCAGCAGCTCGACAGGACAAGAGACCCAGTACTTC. Translating gives CASSSTGQETQYF.